The source of this T cell receptor beta chain is a study of CD8 T cells in cerebrospinal fluid in Alzheimer's disease. By frequency, this clonotype is medium-sized. Germline V gives CDR1 SNHLY, CDR2 FYNNEI. CDR3 length equals 14 residues. After re-calling the 10x single-cell sequencing reads, TCRdb lists one entry per CDR3 protein, DNA absent. This sample's table has over a thousand distinct CDR3 sequences. All participants were free of acute infectious disease and in good physical condition. The sequencing input was cerebrospinal fluid. The V and J genes are TRBV2 and TRBJ2-1; TCRdb designates TRBD1, a call that cannot be tested without DNA. The receptor was isolated from a human donor with Alzheimer's disease. The CDR3 spells CASRGGGTLNEQFF.